The text below deals with one TCR beta chain. Its target is unknown. This record comes from a study of identifying expanded T cells in peripheral blood. Study conclusions and caveats: Variance in clone template counts between roughly two-week samples significantly increased with total template count across all healthy donors.

No infections or other immune events were documented during collection. The CDR3 spans 15 residues. Per the germline V gene, CDR1 is WNHNN and CDR2 is SYGVQD (reference sequence). J gave up 2 bases and V 6 bases, and 4 bases lay outside the gene matches. Assay used: immunoSEQ multiplex PCR; TCRdb lists only in-frame clones, some missing. The sample contains approximately 86,000 clones, 70% to 90% of which appear only once. The sequencing input was blood. The sequence derives from a person aged 18 to 75 in good health. The rearrangement joins TRBV10-1 to TRBJ2-5; 12 bases fit TRBD2. DNA of the CDR3: TGCGCCAGCAGCTCCGGACTAGCGGGACAAGAGACCCAGTACTTC. It yields the protein CASSSGLAGQETQYF.